Listed below are T cell receptor beta chains from one sample, sequenced in a study of cytomegalovirus exposure and HLA in healthy donors. Data came from immunoSEQ multiplex PCR; TCRdb stores just in-frame clones and leaves some out. The data show 200,000 or so clones, with 65% to 90% seen just once and about 1.4% held by the top ten. The sequenced sample was PBMCs. The receptors shown here come from a girl aged 5-17 years in good health and CMV-seronegative. Each CDR3 is given with its conserved first and last residue. The D gene is left open where the match is weak. The size field is filled for only some rows; it gives once, few, many or a size class.

V,D,J,size,CDR3,DNA
TRBV9,TRBD2,TRBJ2-3,.,CASSVTTSGGRDTQYF,TGTGCCAGCAGCGTTACGACTAGCGGGGGGAGAGATACGCAGTATTTT
TRBV7-9,TRBD1,TRBJ2-7,.,CASAGTQGASEQYF,TGTGCCAGCGCCGGGACCCAGGGGGCTAGTGAGCAGTACTTC
TRBV7-9,TRBD1,TRBJ2-7,.,CASSLAGQGYEQYF,TGTGCCAGCAGCTTAGCAGGACAGGGGTACGAGCAGTACTTC
TRBV18,.,TRBJ1-1,few,CASSPTSGTEAFF,TGTGCCAGCTCACCCACGTCAGGCACTGAAGCTTTCTTT
TRBV9,TRBD1,TRBJ2-3,.,CASSGRGRGDTQYF,TGTGCCAGCAGCGGCAGGGGGCGGGGAGATACGCAGTATTTT
TRBV6-5,.,TRBJ1-4,once,CASSGTGDNEKLFF,TGTGCCAGCAGTGGGACGGGGGATAATGAAAAACTGTTTTTT
TRBV9,TRBD1,TRBJ2-7,once,CASSVGPGQGPARVYEQYF,TGTGCCAGCAGCGTAGGGCCGGGACAGGGGCCGGCCCGCGTATACGAGCAGTACTTC
TRBV6-1,.,TRBJ2-7,.,CASGGRDEQYF,TGTGCCAGTGGGGGGAGAGACGAGCAGTACTTC
TRBV5-1,.,TRBJ1-2,.,CASSLTPQGSYGYTF,TGCGCCAGCAGCCTAACACCACAGGGTAGCTATGGCTACACCTTC
TRBV28,.,TRBJ1-5,.,CASSFPGGTQPQHF,TGTGCCAGCAGTTTCCCGGGGGGGACCCAGCCCCAGCATTTT
TRBV4-2,TRBD2,TRBJ2-1,.,CASSQDWDTSGYNEQFF,TGTGCCAGCAGCCAAGATTGGGATACTAGCGGGTACAATGAGCAGTTCTTC
TRBV28,.,TRBJ1-1,.,CASSFPSNTEAFF,TGTGCCAGCAGTTTTCCATCGAACACTGAAGCTTTCTTT
TRBV7-8,TRBD1,TRBJ2-7,.,CASSFGTGHSYEQYF,TGTGCCAGCAGCTTTGGGACAGGACACTCCTACGAGCAGTACTTC
TRBV27,.,TRBJ2-7,.,CASSFRVDRGTYEQYF,TGTGCCAGCAGTTTTCGGGTTGATAGGGGGACCTACGAGCAGTACTTC
TRBV19,.,TRBJ1-5,few,CASRAEGNQPQHF,TGTGCCAGTAGGGCGGAGGGCAATCAGCCCCAGCATTTT
TRBV30,TRBD1,TRBJ2-7,.,CAWSRGLGASYEQYF,TGTGCCTGGAGTAGGGGGCTGGGGGCCTCCTACGAGCAGTACTTC
TRBV6-4,TRBD2,TRBJ2-3,medium-sized,CASSASGSTDTQYF,TGTGCCAGCAGTGCTAGCGGGAGCACAGATACGCAGTATTTT
TRBV6-1,.,TRBJ1-5,few,CASGNKGASNQPQHF,TGTGCCAGCGGTAACAAAGGGGCCTCAAATCAGCCCCAGCATTTT
TRBV30,.,TRBJ1-1,.,CASTPRGKDTEAFF,TGTGCCTCCACCCCAAGGGGGAAGGACACTGAAGCTTTCTTT
TRBV9,.,TRBJ2-1,.,CASTLVGQGGYNEQFF,TGTGCCAGCACCTTGGTCGGGCAGGGGGGATACAATGAGCAGTTCTTC
TRBV4-2,TRBD2,TRBJ2-1,.,CASSQAALAGGSSYNEQFF,TGTGCCAGCAGCCAAGCTGCTCTAGCGGGAGGGAGCTCCTACAATGAGCAGTTCTTC
TRBV9,.,TRBJ2-2,.,CASNRVEGFTGELFF,TGTGCCAGCAATCGGGTTGAGGGATTCACCGGGGAGCTGTTTTTT
TRBV28,.,TRBJ2-5,.,CASSSRETQYF,TGTGCCAGCAGTTCTCGGGAGACCCAGTACTTC
TRBV29-1,.,TRBJ1-1,.,CSVNTNTEAFF,TGCAGCGTGAACACGAACACTGAAGCTTTCTTT
TRBV23-1,.,TRBJ1-5,.,CASKARDFSNQPQHF,TGCGCCAGCAAAGCGAGAGACTTTAGCAATCAGCCCCAGCATTTT
TRBV7-2,.,TRBJ2-5,.,CASSRSGTRETQYF,TGTGCCAGCAGCCGCTCGGGGACAAGGGAGACCCAGTACTTC
TRBV4-3,.,TRBJ1-1,.,CASSQNRENTEAFF,TGCGCCAGCAGCCAGAACAGGGAGAACACTGAAGCTTTCTTT
TRBV2,.,TRBJ2-3,.,CASSFIADTQYF,TGTGCCAGCAGTTTTATTGCAGATACGCAGTATTTT
TRBV6-6,.,TRBJ1-5,.,CASSYLRGGNQPQHF,TGTGCCAGCAGTTACCTTCGGGGGGGCAATCAGCCCCAGCATTTT
TRBV29-1,.,TRBJ1-1,.,CSVDSGLYTEAFF,TGCAGCGTTGATTCCGGGTTGTACACTGAAGCTTTCTTT